Listed below are T cell receptor beta chains from one sample, sequenced in a study of control samples from healthy donors and cancer patients. The table came from immunoSEQ multiplex PCR; TCRdb's copy has only in-frame clones and leaves some out. This sample yields approximately 170,000 clones, of which 91% are seen a single time; over 1.2% belongs to the top ten. Source material: blood. The receptors derive from a woman in her twenties or thirties in good health. The CDR3 runs from the conserved cysteine through the conserved F or W. The order of the fields is V gene, CDR3 protein.

TRBV7-3 | CASSLGTSVGGELFF
TRBV19 | CASSIARTSVYNEQFF
TRBV28 | CASRLGTSRLGELFF
TRBV28 | CASSLGGGEGNIQYF
TRBV2 | CASSSDRGAGNTIYF
TRBV6-4 | CASSRGGDTGELFF
TRBV6-5 | CASSSGTLTYEQYF
TRBV7-9 | CASSLDRVYGYTF
TRBV19 | CASRRTSEETQYF
TRBV14 | CASSHAKTSGGADTQYF
TRBV10-1 | CASSGLAGGRGTDTQYF
TRBV7-8 | CASSWGGREQYF
TRBV7-9 | CASGRLAGRYF
TRBV28 | CATPDRANYGYTF
TRBV6-2/TRBV6-3 | CASSYDTTDTQYF
TRBV7-9 | CASGGQGANYGYTF